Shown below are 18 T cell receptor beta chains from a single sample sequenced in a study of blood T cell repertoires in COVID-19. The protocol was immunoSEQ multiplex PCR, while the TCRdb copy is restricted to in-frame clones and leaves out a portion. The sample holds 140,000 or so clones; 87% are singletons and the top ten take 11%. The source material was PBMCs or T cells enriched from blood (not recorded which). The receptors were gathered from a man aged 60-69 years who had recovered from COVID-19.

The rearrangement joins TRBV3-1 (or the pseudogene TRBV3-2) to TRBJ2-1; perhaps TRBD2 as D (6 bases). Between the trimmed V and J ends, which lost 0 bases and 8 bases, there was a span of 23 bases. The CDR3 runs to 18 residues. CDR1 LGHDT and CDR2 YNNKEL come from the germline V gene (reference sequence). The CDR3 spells CASSQEGVRGAEGYEQFF. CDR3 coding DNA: TGTGCCAGCAGCCAAGAGGGAGTTCGGGGAGCGGAGGGTTATGAGCAGTTCTTC.

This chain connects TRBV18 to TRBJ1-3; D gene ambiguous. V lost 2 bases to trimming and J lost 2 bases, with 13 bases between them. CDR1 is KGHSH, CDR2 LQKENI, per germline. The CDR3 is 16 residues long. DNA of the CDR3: TGTGCCAGCTCACCATCGCGGGTATCTACTGGAAACACCATATATTTT. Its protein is CASSPSRVSTGNTIYF.

The chain's CDR3 is CASSRLADSYNEQFF. In DNA, the CDR3 is TGTGCCAGTAGTAGACTAGCGGATTCCTACAATGAGCAGTTCTTC. This chain links TRBV19 with TRBJ2-1; 9 nucleotides align to TRBD2. CDR3 length equals 15 residues. Germline V gene data show CDR1 as LNHDA and CDR2 as SQIVND (reference sequence). The ends lost 4 bases at V and 1 base at J; junction bases unmatched: 2.

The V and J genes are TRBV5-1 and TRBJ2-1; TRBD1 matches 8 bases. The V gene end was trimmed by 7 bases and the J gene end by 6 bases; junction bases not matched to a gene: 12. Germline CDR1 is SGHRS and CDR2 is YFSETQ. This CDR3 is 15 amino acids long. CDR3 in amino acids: CASSRGQGASNEQFF. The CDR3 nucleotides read TGCGCCAGCTCCCGGGGGCAGGGGGCCTCCAATGAGCAGTTCTTC.

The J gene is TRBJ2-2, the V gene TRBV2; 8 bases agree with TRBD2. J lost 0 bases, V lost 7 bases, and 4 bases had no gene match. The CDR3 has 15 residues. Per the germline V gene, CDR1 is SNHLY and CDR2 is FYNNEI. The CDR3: CASISGRANTGELFF. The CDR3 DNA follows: TGTGCCAGCATAAGCGGGAGAGCGAACACCGGGGAGCTGTTTTTT.

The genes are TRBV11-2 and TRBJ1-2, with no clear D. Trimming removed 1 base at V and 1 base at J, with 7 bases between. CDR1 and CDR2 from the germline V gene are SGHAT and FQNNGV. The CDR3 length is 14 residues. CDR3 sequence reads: CASSLAGVNYGYTF. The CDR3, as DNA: TGTGCCAGCAGCTTAGCGGGAGTTAACTATGGCTACACCTTC.

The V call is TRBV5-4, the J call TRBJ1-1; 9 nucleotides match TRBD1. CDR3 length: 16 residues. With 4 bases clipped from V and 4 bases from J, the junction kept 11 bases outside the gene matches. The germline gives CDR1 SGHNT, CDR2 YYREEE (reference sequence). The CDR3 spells CASSRPGTGLGTEAFF. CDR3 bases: TGTGCCAGCAGCCGTCCCGGGACAGGGTTGGGCACTGAAGCTTTCTTT. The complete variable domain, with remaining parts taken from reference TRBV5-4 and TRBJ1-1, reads ETGVTQSPTHLIKTRGQQVTLRCSSQSGHNTVSWYQQALGQGPQFIFQYYREEENGRGNFPPRFSGLQFPNYSSELNVNALELDDSALYLCASSRPGTGLGTEAFFGQGTRLTVV.

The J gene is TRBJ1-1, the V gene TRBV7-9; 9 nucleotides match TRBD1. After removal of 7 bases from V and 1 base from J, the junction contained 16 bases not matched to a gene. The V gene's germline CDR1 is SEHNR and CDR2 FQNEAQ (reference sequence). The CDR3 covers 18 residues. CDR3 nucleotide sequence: TGTGCCAGCACCTTTGGGTCCGGGACAGGGATACGGAACACTGAAGCTTTCTTT. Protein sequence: CASTFGSGTGIRNTEAFF.

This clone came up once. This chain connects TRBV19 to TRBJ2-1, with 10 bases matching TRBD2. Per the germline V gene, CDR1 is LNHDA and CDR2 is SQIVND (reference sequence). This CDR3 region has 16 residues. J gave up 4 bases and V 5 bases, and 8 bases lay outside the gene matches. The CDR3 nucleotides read TGTGCCAGTAGTGCCTCTTGGACTAGCGGTTACAATGAGCAGTTCTTC. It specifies CASSASWTSGYNEQFF.

CDR3 in amino acids: CASTMGQGLSGANVLTF. In nucleotides, the CDR3 is TGTGCCAGCACCATGGGACAGGGACTTTCTGGGGCCAACGTCCTGACTTTC. V is TRBV2 and J is TRBJ2-6, with TRBD1 matching 9 bases. V was clipped by 7 bases and J by 1 base; unmatched bases: 8. This CDR3 contains 17 residues. Germline V lookup: CDR1 SNHLY, CDR2 FYNNEI.

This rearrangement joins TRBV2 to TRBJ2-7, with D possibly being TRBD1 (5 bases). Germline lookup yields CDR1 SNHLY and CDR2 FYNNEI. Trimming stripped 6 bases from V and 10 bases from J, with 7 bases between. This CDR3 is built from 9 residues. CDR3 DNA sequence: TGTGCCAGCAGCAGGGATCAGTACTTC. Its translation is CASSRDQYF.

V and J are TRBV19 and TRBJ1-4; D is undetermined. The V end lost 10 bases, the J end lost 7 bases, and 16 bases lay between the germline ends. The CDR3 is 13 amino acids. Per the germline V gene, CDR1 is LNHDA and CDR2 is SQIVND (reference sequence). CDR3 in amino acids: CATTTSVGEKLFF. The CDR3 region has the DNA TGTGCCACCACGACATCGGTGGGTGAAAAACTGTTTTTT. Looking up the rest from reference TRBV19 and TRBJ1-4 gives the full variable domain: DGGITQSPKYLFRKEGQNVTLSCEQNLNHDAMYWYRQDPGQGLRLIYYSQIVNDFQKGDIAEGYSVSREKKESFPLTVTSAQKNPTAFYLCATTTSVGEKLFFGSGTQLSVL.

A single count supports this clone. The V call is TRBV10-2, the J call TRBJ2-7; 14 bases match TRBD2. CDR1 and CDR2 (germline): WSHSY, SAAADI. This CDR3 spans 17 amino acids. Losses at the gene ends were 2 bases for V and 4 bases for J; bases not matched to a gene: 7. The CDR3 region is CASSEPKGLAGVYEQYF. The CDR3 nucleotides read TGCGCCAGCAGTGAGCCCAAGGGACTAGCGGGAGTTTACGAGCAGTACTTC.

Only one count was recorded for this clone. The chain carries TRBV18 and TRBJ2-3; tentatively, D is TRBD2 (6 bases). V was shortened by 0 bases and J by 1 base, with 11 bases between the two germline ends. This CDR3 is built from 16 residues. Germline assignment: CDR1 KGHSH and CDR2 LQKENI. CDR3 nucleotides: TGTGCCAGCTCACCACCCACGGGACTTCGCACAGATACGCAGTATTTT. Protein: CASSPPTGLRTDTQYF. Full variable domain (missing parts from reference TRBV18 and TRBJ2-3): NAGVMQNPRHLVRRRGQEARLRCSPMKGHSHVYWYRQLPEEGLKFMVYLQKENIIDESGMPKERFSAEFPKEGPSILRIQQVVRGDSAAYFCASSPPTGLRTDTQYFGPGTRLTVL.

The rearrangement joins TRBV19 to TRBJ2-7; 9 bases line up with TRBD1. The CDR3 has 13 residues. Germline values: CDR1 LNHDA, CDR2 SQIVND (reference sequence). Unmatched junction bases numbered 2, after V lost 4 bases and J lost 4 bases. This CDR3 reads CASSRDRVYEQYF. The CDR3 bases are TGTGCCAGTAGTAGGGACAGGGTTTACGAGCAGTACTTC.

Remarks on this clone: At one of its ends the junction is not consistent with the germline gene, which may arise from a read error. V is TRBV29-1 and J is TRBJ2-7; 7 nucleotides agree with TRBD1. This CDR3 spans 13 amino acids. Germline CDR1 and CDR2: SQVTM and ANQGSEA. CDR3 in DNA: TGCAGCGTTCAAGACAGGGAACGTGGAGAGCAGTACTTC. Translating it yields CSVQDRERGEQYF.

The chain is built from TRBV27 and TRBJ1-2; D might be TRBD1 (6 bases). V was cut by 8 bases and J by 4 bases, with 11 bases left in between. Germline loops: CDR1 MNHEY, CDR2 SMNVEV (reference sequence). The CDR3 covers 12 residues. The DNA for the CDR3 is TGTGCCAGCTGGGCAGGGGCCTATGGCTACACCTTC. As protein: CASWAGAYGYTF.

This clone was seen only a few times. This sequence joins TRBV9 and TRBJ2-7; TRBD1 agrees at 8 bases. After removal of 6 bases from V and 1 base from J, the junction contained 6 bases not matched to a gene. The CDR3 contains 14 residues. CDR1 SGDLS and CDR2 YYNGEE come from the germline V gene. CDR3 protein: CASNRGEASYEQYF. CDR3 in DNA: TGTGCCAGCAACAGGGGGGAGGCGTCCTACGAGCAGTACTTC.